The clone carrying this T cell receptor (beta chain) has ten or more counts. Its antigen is not identified. The source of the sample is a study of early T cells in non-severe SARS-CoV-2 infection. As for the study in general: Sequencing input comprised bulk RNA from unsorted whole blood; chain pairing was not available.

Study findings and constraints: Anti-spike CD8 responses were favored in VDJdb matching, and private and CD4 specificities were missed.

Individual cDNA molecules were tagged with unique molecular identifiers, the study reported. TCRdb reprocessed the 5' RACE reads with MiXCR, giving one entry per CDR3 protein. There are tens of thousands of distinct CDR3 sequences in the sample; approximately 8.5% occur only once, and under 15% lies in the top ten. The sequenced sample was whole blood. This receptor was taken from an adult who was a healthcare worker with PCR-confirmed SARS-CoV-2 infection or an uninfected control (not recorded which).

DNA for the CDR3: TGTGCCAGCAGTGAAGGGACTAGCGGATTCTCCTACGAGCAGTACTTC. This gives the protein CASSEGTSGFSYEQYF. The chain recombines TRBV2 with TRBJ2-7, with 10 bases fitting TRBD2. CDR1 and CDR2 (germline): SNHLY, FYNNEI. The junction had 3 bases not matched to a gene; V was cut back by 1 base and J by 0 bases. This CDR3 comprises 16 residues.